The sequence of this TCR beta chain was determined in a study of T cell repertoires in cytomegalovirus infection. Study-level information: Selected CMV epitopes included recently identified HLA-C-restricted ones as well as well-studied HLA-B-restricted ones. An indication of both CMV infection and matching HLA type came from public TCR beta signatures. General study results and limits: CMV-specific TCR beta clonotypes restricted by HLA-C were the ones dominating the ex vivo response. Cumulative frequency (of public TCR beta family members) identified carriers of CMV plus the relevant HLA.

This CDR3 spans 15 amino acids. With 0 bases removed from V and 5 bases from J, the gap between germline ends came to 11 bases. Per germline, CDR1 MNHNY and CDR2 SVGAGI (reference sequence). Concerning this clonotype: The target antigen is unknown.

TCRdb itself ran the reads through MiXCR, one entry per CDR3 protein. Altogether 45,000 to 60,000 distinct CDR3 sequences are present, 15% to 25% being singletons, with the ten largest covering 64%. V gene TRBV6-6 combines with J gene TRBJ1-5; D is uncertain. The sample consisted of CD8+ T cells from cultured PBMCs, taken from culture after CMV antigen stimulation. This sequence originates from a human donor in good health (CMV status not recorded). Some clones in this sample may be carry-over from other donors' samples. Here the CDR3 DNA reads TGTGCCAGCAGTTACTCCGTAGACCGACATCAGCCCCAGCATTTT. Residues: CASSYSVDRHQPQHF.